Below, one T cell receptor beta chain is given with its context. CDR3 length: 17 amino acids. V gave up 4 bases and J gave up 8 bases, with 25 bases separating them. The germline V gene encodes CDR1 SNHLY and CDR2 FYNNEI. As handled by the study authors: Estimation of nucleated cell counts was performed using reference gene primer amplification. Measured with immunoSEQ multiplex PCR; TCRdb has only the in-frame clones, and not every one. D and trimming come from the DNA, and the V and J calls and clone size come from that table. This sample has 400,000 or so clones, with approximately 85% found just once. The entry originates in a study of blood T cell repertoires in COVID-19. Study background: PBMCs, B-cell-depleted T cells, or T cells provided the cDNA or gDNA that made up the material.

Membership in each cohort depended on participant-reported clinical history. Sequenced input: PBMCs or T cells enriched from blood (not recorded which). V gene TRBV2 combines with J gene TRBJ2-3; D is perhaps TRBD1 (5 bases). The clonotype comes from a woman in her thirties or forties with acute COVID-19. The CDR3 is CASSAELGLVAQGTQYF. In DNA form, the CDR3 reads TGTGCCAGCAGTGCCGAATTGGGATTAGTCGCCCAGGGTACGCAGTATTTT.